The clone carrying this TCR beta chain has a handful of counts. How the authors handled the data: Estimated nucleated cell counts came from reference gene primer amplification. Data came from immunoSEQ multiplex PCR; TCRdb stores just in-frame clones and leaves some out. That table gives V, J and clone size, and the DNA gave D and trimming. The table has over 250,000 clones, about 80% seen once; the top ten hold about 3%. These data originate in a study of blood T cell repertoires in COVID-19. For the study at large: The study drew acute and convalescent COVID-19 samples from the United States, Italy and Spain. PBMCs, B-cell-depleted T cells, or T cells provided the cDNA or gDNA that made up the material.

Germline V gives CDR1 SGHTS, CDR2 YDEGEE. The CDR3 is 15 amino acids. V was clipped by 2 bases and J by 2 bases, with 12 bases between them. Sequencing was carried out using peripheral blood. This chain uses TRBV5-8 with TRBJ2-3; no reliable D call. This receptor was obtained from a woman at least 80 years old with acute or convalescent COVID-19. The CDR3 nucleotides read TGTGCCAGCAGCTTTGGGCAGACCGACACAGATACGCAGTATTTT. Its translation is CASSFGQTDTDTQYF.